This TCR beta chain was identified in a study of blood T cell repertoires in COVID-19. Study context: PBMCs, B-cell-depleted T cells, or T cells provided the cDNA or gDNA that made up the material.

Some clones are missing from TCRdb's copy, which holds only in-frame ones; the method was immunoSEQ multiplex PCR. The sample consists of fewer than 500,000 clones, roughly 85% of them appearing once. The receptor was isolated from a woman aged 25 to 39 with active or convalescent COVID-19. The sequencing sample was made of peripheral blood.

The chain's CDR3 is CASSEVLQGAFYGYTF. As DNA, the CDR3 is TGCGCCAGCAGTGAAGTCCTTCAGGGGGCGTTCTATGGCTACACCTTC. V is TRBV10-2 and J is TRBJ1-2; TRBD1 matches at 8 bases. With 3 bases clipped from V and 4 bases from J, the junction kept 10 bases outside the gene matches. Germline V gives CDR1 WSHSY, CDR2 SAAADI. The CDR3 extends over 16 amino acids.